These T cell receptor beta chains were read from a single sample in a study of shared clonotypes between healthy human individuals. Clones were read by immunoSEQ multiplex PCR, and TCRdb kept only the in-frame ones, dropping some. The sample consists of around 2,100,000 clones, just under 95% of them appearing once. The source material was naive CD8+ T cells sorted from blood. These receptors originate from a man aged 18 to 29 in good health. Each CDR3 is given with its conserved first and last residue. A D gene is named only where the DNA matches it firmly. Clone size is stated in some rows and not others, as once, few, many or a class when expanded.

v_call	j_call	clone_size	d_call	cdr3_nt	cdr3_aa
TRBV20-1	TRBJ2-7	.	.	TGCAGTGCACCCTGGGGGCCCGAGCAGTACTTC	CSAPWGPEQYF
TRBV4-1	TRBJ2-5	.	TRBD1	TGCGCCAGCAGCCTCCAGGGGGTGACCCAGTACTTC	CASSLQGVTQYF
TRBV7-9	TRBJ2-7	once	TRBD1	TGTGCCAGCAGCCCTAACGACAGGGTGTACGAGCAGTACTTC	CASSPNDRVYEQYF
TRBV4-3	TRBJ2-7	few	TRBD1	TGCGCCAGCAGCCAAGGGACAGGGGTCTACGAGCAGTACTTC	CASSQGTGVYEQYF
TRBV7-9	TRBJ2-3	.	.	TGTGCCAGCAGCTTTGGGCCTTTAATGGGACTGCAACGCGATACGCAGTATTTT	CASSFGPLMGLQRDTQYF
TRBV6-1	TRBJ1-1	few	.	TGTGCCAGCAGTGAAGTGACCAGTTACACTGAAGCTTTCTTT	CASSEVTSYTEAFF
TRBV6-5	TRBJ1-2	.	TRBD1	TGTGCCAGCAGTTACTCACAGGGGGCTTCGGTCACCTTC	CASSYSQGASVTF
TRBV18	TRBJ2-2	.	.	TGTGCCAGCTCCCTAGACACCGGGGAGCTGTTTTTT	CASSLDTGELFF
TRBV2	TRBJ2-1	.	.	TGTGCCAGCAGTGGACGACAGTCCTACAATGAGCAGTTCTTC	CASSGRQSYNEQFF
TRBV11-2	TRBJ2-7	.	.	TGTGCCAGCAGCCTAAACCCTACGTGGCAGTACTTC	CASSLNPTWQYF
TRBV7-9	TRBJ1-1	.	TRBD1	TGTGCCAGCAGCCTTCCCAGGGGGCGATTAGTCGGGGACACTGAAGCTTTCTTT	CASSLPRGRLVGDTEAFF
TRBV5-1	TRBJ1-4	.	TRBD1	TGCGCCAGCAGCACAACCTCCGGGACAGGAACTGCAACTAATGAAAAACTGTTTTTT	CASSTTSGTGTATNEKLFF
TRBV4-1	TRBJ2-1	.	.	TGCGCCAGCAGCCAAGACCCCCCTCTAGCAGCAGGGGACAATGAGCAGTTCTTC	CASSQDPPLAAGDNEQFF
TRBV2	TRBJ2-3	.	TRBD1	TGTGCCAGCAGTACTGAAGCGGACAGGATCACAGATACGCAGTATTTT	CASSTEADRITDTQYF
TRBV6-1	TRBJ2-1	.	TRBD2	TGTGCCAGCACTCAAGGGGCTAGCGGGAGGACCGAGCAGTTCTTC	CASTQGASGRTEQFF
TRBV2	TRBJ1-2	.	TRBD1	TGTGCCAGCAGGACAGGGGACGGAGAAGATGGCTACACCTTC	CASRTGDGEDGYTF
TRBV29-1	TRBJ2-3	.	.	TGCAGCGTTACAAGTTTCCAAACAGATACGCAGTATTTT	CSVTSFQTDTQYF
TRBV7-2	TRBJ2-3	.	.	TGTGCCAGCAGCTTGAGCGGCAGCACAGATACGCAGTATTTT	CASSLSGSTDTQYF
TRBV30	TRBJ2-6	.	TRBD1	TGTGCCTATCTCTCCGGGACAGTCCCTGTTGGGGCTGGGGCCAACGTCCTGACTTTC	CAYLSGTVPVGAGANVLTF
TRBV19	TRBJ1-5	.	TRBD1	TGTGCCAGTAGCGGGACAGGGATGAACAATCAGCCCCAGCATTTT	CASSGTGMNNQPQHF
TRBV30	TRBJ1-5	.	.	TGTGCCTGGAGTTACGGGGCCGATTCCAATCAGCCCCAGCATTTT	CAWSYGADSNQPQHF
TRBV19	TRBJ2-3	.	TRBD1	TGTGCCAGTAGCCCGGACAGGGCTTCCACAGATACGCAGTATTTT	CASSPDRASTDTQYF
TRBV5-6	TRBJ1-6	.	.	TGTGCCAGCAGCTTGATGGGGGCAGGGAATTCACCCCTCCACTTT	CASSLMGAGNSPLHF
TRBV7-9	TRBJ2-7	.	.	TGTGCCAGCAGCCGCCCGGCGGGGATCTACGAGCAGTACTTC	CASSRPAGIYEQYF
TRBV2	TRBJ1-3	.	.	TGTGCCAGCAGTGACCCAGAACAAGACGGAAACACCATATATTTT	CASSDPEQDGNTIYF
TRBV6-1	TRBJ2-5	.	.	TGTGCCAGCAGTGAGGGCGCGGCGGTCCCAGAGACCCAGTACTTC	CASSEGAAVPETQYF
TRBV7-9	TRBJ2-2	few	.	TGTGCCAGCAGCTTCGGAGGGATGGAGCTGTTTTTT	CASSFGGMELFF
TRBV10-2	TRBJ2-7	.	.	TGCGCCAGCAATGATTGGGGTCTATCCTACGAGCAGTACTTC	CASNDWGLSYEQYF
TRBV4-3	TRBJ2-7	.	TRBD1	TGCGCCAGCAGCCCAACCACAGGGGGCTACTACGAGCAGTACTTC	CASSPTTGGYYEQYF
TRBV7-9	TRBJ2-2	.	.	TGTGCCAGCAGAAGGGACGGTAACACCGGGGAGCTGTTTTTT	CASRRDGNTGELFF
TRBV7-9	TRBJ2-1	once	.	TGTGCCAGCAGCTTGGGGTTTGGCTGGTACAATGAGCAGTTCTTC	CASSLGFGWYNEQFF
TRBV18	TRBJ1-1	.	.	TGTGCCAGCTCACCATCAGGGGAGGTGGTGGAGAACACTGAAGCTTTCTTT	CASSPSGEVVENTEAFF
TRBV4-1	TRBJ2-7	.	.	TGCGCCAGCAGCCAAGGAGGGGGCGGGGCGTACGAGCAGTACTTC	CASSQGGGGAYEQYF
TRBV5-4	TRBJ2-7	.	.	TGTGCCAGCAGCTGGGCAGGTTCCTACGAGCAGTACTTC	CASSWAGSYEQYF
TRBV6-5	TRBJ1-5	once	.	TGTGCCAGCAGTCCTGTCGGGGGTGCCCAGCCCCAGCATTTT	CASSPVGGAQPQHF
TRBV6-6	TRBJ2-1	.	.	TGTGCCAGCAGTAATAACAGGGTGGAGGACAATGAGCAGTTCTTC	CASSNNRVEDNEQFF
TRBV5-6	TRBJ2-3	once	.	TGTGCCAGCAGCTTTAGTTCGGTACAGCCAGATACGCAGTATTTT	CASSFSSVQPDTQYF
TRBV7-7	TRBJ2-7	.	TRBD2	TGTGCTAGCAGCGAGGGGACTAGCGGACCCTACGAGCAGTACTTC	CASSEGTSGPYEQYF
TRBV6-1	TRBJ1-5	.	.	TGTGCCAGCAGTGCGTTCCGGGACAACAATCAGCCCCAGCATTTT	CASSAFRDNNQPQHF
TRBV7-9	TRBJ2-1	.	TRBD1	TGTGCCAGCAGCTTAGGACAGGGATTCGAGCAGTTCTTC	CASSLGQGFEQFF
TRBV5-6	TRBJ2-7	.	TRBD2	TGTGCCAGCAGCCCAGGGACTAGCGGCTACGAGCAGTACTTC	CASSPGTSGYEQYF
TRBV5-4	TRBJ2-3	.	.	TGTGCCAGCAGCTTGATCGTCGGCGGGGGCACAGATACGCAGTATTTT	CASSLIVGGGTDTQYF
TRBV23-1	TRBJ1-6	.	.	TGCGCCAGCAGTCATACCGACAGGCCAACCCCGTCACCCCTCCACTTT	CASSHTDRPTPSPLHF
TRBV11-2	TRBJ2-7	.	TRBD2	TGTGCCAGCAGCTGGCGGGGGGGCCCCTACGAGCAGTACTTC	CASSWRGGPYEQYF
TRBV28	TRBJ2-7	.	TRBD2	TGTGCCAGCAGTTTAGCGGGAGGGGATCCCGAGCAGTACTTC	CASSLAGGDPEQYF
TRBV5-4	TRBJ1-2	.	TRBD1	TGTGCCAGCAGGACGGTGGGAGGGGGCGACTACACCTTC	CASRTVGGGDYTF
TRBV7-9	TRBJ2-7	.	TRBD1	TGTGCCAGCAGCTCAGAAACCGGGACAGATACATACGAGCAGTACTTC	CASSSETGTDTYEQYF
TRBV5-5	TRBJ1-5	.	.	TGTGCCAGCAGCTTGGCGGGGGGGCATAGCAATCAGCCCCAGCATTTT	CASSLAGGHSNQPQHF
TRBV27	TRBJ2-1	.	TRBD2	TGTGCCAGCGGGGACCCTCGGGAGGGTGAGCAGTTCTTC	CASGDPREGEQFF
TRBV7-6	TRBJ2-5	.	TRBD1	TGTGCCAGCAGCCTAGGGACAGGTGGACTCCAAGAGACCCAGTACTTC	CASSLGTGGLQETQYF
TRBV7-6	TRBJ1-4	.	.	TGTGCCAGCAGCTCTGTTAATGAAAAACTGTTTTTT	CASSSVNEKLFF
TRBV30	TRBJ2-7	.	TRBD1	TGTGCCTGGGGAGGGACAGGGCTACCCTACGAGCAGTACTTC	CAWGGTGLPYEQYF
TRBV30	TRBJ1-2	.	.	TGTGCCTGGAGTATGAACAGGGACGGCTACACCTTC	CAWSMNRDGYTF
TRBV4-1	TRBJ1-1	.	.	TGCGCCAGCAGCCATCAAGGGACTGAAGCTTTCTTT	CASSHQGTEAFF
TRBV9	TRBJ2-2	.	TRBD2	TGTGCCAGCAGCCCTCAGATAGGGACTAGCGGGTCCGGGGAGCTGTTTTTT	CASSPQIGTSGSGELFF
TRBV5-1	TRBJ1-4	.	TRBD1	TGCGCCAGCATTCAGGGGGCGGTTTATGAAAAACTGTTTTTT	CASIQGAVYEKLFF
TRBV4-3	TRBJ2-2	.	TRBD2	TGCGCCAGCAGCCAAGATTTGGGACTAGTTTACACCGGGGAGCTGTTTTTT	CASSQDLGLVYTGELFF
TRBV27	TRBJ1-2	few	TRBD1	TGTGCCAGCAGTTCGAGGGACAGGGGTAAAGATGGCTACACCTTC	CASSSRDRGKDGYTF